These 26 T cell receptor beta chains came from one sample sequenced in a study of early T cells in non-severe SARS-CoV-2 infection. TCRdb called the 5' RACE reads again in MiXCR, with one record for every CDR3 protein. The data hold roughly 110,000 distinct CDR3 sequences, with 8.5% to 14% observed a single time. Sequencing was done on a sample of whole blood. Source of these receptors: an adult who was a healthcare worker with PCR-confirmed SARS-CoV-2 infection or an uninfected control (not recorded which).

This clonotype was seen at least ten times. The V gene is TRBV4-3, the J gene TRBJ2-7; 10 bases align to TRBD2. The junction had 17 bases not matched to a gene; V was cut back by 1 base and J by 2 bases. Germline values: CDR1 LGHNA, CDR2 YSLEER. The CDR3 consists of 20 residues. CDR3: CASSQGWLASGSVGTYEQYF. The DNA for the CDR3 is TGCGCCAGCAGCCAAGGATGGCTTGCTAGCGGGAGTGTAGGGACCTACGAGCAGTACTTC.

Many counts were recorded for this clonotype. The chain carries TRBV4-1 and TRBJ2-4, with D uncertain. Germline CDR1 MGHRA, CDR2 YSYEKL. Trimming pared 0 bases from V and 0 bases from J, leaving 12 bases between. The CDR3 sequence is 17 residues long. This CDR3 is CASSQDRGPIAKNIQYF. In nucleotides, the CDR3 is TGCGCCAGCAGCCAAGATAGAGGCCCTATAGCCAAAAACATTCAGTACTTC.

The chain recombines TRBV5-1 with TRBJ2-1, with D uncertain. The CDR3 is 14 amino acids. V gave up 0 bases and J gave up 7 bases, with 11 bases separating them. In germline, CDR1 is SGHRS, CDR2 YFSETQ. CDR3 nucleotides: TGCGCCAGCAGCTTGGAGGTCCGTCGAAATGAGCAGTTCTTC. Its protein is CASSLEVRRNEQFF.

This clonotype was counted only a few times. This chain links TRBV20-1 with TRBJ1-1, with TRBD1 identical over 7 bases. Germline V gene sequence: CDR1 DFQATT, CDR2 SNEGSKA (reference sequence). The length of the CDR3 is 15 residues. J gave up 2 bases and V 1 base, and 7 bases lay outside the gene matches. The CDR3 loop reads CSARAGQVVNTEAFF. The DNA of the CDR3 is TGCAGTGCTAGAGCCGGACAGGTTGTAAACACTGAAGCTTTCTTT.

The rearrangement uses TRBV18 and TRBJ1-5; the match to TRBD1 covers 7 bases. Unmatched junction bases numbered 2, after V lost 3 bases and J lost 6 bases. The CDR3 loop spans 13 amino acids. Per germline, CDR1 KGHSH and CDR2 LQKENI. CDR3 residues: CASSPRDSQPQHF. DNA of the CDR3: TGTGCCAGCTCACCCAGGGACAGTCAGCCCCAGCATTTT.

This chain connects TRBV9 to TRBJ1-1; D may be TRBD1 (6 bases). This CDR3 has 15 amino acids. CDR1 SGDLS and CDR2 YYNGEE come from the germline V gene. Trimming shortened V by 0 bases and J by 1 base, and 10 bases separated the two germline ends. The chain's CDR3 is CASSVEPTGNTEAFF. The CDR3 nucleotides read TGTGCCAGCAGCGTAGAACCGACAGGGAACACTGAAGCTTTCTTT.

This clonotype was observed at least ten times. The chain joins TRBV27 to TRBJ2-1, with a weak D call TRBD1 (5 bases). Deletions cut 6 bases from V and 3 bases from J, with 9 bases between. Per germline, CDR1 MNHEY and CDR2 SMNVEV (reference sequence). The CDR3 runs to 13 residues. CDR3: CASSIDSYNEQFF. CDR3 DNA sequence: TGTGCCAGCAGCATAGACAGCTACAATGAGCAGTTCTTC.

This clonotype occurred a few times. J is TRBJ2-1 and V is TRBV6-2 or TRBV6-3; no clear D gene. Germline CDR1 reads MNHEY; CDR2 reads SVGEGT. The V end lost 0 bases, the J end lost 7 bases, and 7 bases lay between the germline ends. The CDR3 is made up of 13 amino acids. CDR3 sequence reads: CASSYSRNNEQFF. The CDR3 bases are TGTGCCAGCAGTTACTCTAGAAATAATGAGCAGTTCTTC.

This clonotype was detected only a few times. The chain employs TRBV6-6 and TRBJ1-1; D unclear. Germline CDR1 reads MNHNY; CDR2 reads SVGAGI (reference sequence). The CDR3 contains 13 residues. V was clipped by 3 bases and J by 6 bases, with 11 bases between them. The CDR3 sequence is CASSYISESEAFF. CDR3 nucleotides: TGTGCCAGCAGTTATATATCGGAATCTGAAGCTTTCTTT.

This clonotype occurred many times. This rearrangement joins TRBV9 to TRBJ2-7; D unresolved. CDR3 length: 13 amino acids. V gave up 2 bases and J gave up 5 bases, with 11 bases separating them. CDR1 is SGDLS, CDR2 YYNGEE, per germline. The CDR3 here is CASSVSSRHEQYF. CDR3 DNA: TGTGCCAGCAGCGTGTCCTCACGCCACGAGCAGTACTTC.

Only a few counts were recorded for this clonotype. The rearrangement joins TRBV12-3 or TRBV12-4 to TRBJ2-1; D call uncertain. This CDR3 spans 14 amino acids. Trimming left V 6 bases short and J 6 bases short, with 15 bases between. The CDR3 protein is CASRHTERGNEQFF. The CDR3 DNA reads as TGTGCCAGCAGACATACGGAAAGAGGCAATGAGCAGTTCTTC.

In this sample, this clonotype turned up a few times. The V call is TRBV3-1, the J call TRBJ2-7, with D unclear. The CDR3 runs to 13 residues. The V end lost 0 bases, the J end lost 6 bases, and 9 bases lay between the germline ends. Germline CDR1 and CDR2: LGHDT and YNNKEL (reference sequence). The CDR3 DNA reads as TGTGCCAGCAGCCAAGATTGGGGTCGCGAGCAGTACTTC. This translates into CASSQDWGREQYF.

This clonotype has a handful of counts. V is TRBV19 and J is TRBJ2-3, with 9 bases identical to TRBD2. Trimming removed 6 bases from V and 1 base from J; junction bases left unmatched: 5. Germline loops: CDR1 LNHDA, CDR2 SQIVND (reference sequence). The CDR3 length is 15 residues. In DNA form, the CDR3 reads TGTGCCAGTAGCCGGTCTAGCGGGGGCACAGATACGCAGTATTTT. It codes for CASSRSSGGTDTQYF.

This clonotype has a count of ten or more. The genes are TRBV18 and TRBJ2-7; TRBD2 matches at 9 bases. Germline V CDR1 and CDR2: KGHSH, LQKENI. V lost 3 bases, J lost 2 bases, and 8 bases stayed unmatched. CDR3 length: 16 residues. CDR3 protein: CASSPSGGRWPYEQYF. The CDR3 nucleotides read TGTGCCAGCTCACCGAGCGGGGGGCGTTGGCCCTACGAGCAGTACTTC.

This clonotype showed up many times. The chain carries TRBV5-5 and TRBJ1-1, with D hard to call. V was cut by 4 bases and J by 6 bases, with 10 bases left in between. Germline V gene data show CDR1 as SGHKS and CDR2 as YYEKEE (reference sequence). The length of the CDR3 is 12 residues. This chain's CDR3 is CASSPRTSEAFF. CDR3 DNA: TGTGCCAGCAGCCCAAGGACGTCTGAAGCTTTCTTT.

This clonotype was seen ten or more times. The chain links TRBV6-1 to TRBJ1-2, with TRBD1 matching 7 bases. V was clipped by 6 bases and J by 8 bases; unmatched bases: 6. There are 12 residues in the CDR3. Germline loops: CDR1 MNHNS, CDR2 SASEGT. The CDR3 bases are TGTGCCAGCAGGACAGGGAAAGGAGGCTACACCTTC. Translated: CASRTGKGGYTF.

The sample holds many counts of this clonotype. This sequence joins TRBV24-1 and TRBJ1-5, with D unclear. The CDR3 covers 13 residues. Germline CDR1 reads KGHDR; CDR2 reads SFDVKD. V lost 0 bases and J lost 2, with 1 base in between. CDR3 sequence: CATSDLGNQPQHF. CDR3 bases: TGTGCCACCAGTGATTTGGGCAATCAGCCCCAGCATTTT.

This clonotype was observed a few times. CDR3 nucleotide sequence: TGCAGTGCTAGAGATTTGGAGGGCGAGCAGTACTTC. As protein: CSARDLEGEQYF. The chain recombines TRBV20-1 with TRBJ2-7; D may be TRBD2 (6 bases). Trimming cost V 0 bases and J 6 bases, with 9 bases left between them. CDR3 length equals 12 residues. Germline loops: CDR1 DFQATT, CDR2 SNEGSKA (reference sequence).

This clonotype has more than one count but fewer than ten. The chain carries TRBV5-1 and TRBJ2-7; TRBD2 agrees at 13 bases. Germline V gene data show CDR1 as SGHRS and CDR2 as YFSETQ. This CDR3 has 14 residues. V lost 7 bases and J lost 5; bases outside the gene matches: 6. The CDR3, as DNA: TGCGCCAGCCGCGGACTAGCGGGAGTCAACGAGCAGTACTTC. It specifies CASRGLAGVNEQYF.

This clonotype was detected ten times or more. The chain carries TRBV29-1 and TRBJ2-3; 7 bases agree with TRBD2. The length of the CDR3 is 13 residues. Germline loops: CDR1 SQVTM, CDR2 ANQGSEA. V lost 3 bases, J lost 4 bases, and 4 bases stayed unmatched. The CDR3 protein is CSVDSGNPDTQYF. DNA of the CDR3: TGCAGCGTTGACAGCGGGAACCCAGATACGCAGTATTTT.

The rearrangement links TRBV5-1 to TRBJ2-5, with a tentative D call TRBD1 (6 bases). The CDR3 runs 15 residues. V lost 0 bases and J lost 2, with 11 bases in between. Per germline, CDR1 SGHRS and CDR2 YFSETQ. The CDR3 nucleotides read TGCGCCAGCAGCTTGGTCCCAGGGGTACAAGAGACCCAGTACTTC. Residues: CASSLVPGVQETQYF.

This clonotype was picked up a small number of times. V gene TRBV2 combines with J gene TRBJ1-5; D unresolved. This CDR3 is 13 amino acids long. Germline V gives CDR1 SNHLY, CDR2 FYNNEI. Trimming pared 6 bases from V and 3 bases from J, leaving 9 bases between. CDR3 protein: CASRRRDNQPQHF. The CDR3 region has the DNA TGTGCCAGCAGGCGAAGAGACAATCAGCCCCAGCATTTT.

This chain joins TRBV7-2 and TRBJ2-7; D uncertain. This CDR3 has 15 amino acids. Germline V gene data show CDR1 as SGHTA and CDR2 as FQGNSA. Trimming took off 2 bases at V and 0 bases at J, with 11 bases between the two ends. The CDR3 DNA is TGTGCCAGCAGCTTAATAGGAAGACTCTCCTACGAGCAGTACTTC. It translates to CASSLIGRLSYEQYF.

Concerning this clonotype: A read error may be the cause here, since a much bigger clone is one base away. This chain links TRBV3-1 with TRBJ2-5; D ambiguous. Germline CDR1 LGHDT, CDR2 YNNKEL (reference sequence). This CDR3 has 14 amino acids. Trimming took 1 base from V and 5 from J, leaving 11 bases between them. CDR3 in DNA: TGTGCCAGCAGCCAAGTCTTAGGTCATGAGACCCAGTACTTC. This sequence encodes CASSQVLGHETQYF.

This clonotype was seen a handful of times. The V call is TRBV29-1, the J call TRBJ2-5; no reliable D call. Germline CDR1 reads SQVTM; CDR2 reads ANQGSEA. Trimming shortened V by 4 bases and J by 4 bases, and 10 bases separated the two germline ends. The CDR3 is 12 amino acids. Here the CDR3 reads CSVVSPLETQYF. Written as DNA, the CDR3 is TGCAGCGTTGTGTCGCCTTTAGAGACCCAGTACTTC.

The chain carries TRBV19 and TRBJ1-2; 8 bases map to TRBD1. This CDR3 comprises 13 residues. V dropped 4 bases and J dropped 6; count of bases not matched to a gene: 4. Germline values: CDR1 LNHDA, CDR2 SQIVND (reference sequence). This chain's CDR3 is CASSRQGRNGYTF. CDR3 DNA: TGTGCCAGTAGTAGACAGGGGCGGAATGGCTACACCTTC.